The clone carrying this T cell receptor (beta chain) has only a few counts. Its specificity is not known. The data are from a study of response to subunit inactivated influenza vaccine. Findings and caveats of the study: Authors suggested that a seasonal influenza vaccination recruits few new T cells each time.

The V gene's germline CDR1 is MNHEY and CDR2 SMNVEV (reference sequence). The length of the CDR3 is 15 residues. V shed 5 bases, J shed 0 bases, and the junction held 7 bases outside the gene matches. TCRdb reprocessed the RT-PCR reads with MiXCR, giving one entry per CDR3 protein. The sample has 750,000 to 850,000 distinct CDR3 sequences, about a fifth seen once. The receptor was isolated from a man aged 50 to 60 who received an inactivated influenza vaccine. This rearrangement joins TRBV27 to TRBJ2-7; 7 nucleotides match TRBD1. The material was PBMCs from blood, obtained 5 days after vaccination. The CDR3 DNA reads TGTGCCAGCAGTCGCCCGGGACAGACCTCCTACGAGCAGTACTTC. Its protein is CASSRPGQTSYEQYF.